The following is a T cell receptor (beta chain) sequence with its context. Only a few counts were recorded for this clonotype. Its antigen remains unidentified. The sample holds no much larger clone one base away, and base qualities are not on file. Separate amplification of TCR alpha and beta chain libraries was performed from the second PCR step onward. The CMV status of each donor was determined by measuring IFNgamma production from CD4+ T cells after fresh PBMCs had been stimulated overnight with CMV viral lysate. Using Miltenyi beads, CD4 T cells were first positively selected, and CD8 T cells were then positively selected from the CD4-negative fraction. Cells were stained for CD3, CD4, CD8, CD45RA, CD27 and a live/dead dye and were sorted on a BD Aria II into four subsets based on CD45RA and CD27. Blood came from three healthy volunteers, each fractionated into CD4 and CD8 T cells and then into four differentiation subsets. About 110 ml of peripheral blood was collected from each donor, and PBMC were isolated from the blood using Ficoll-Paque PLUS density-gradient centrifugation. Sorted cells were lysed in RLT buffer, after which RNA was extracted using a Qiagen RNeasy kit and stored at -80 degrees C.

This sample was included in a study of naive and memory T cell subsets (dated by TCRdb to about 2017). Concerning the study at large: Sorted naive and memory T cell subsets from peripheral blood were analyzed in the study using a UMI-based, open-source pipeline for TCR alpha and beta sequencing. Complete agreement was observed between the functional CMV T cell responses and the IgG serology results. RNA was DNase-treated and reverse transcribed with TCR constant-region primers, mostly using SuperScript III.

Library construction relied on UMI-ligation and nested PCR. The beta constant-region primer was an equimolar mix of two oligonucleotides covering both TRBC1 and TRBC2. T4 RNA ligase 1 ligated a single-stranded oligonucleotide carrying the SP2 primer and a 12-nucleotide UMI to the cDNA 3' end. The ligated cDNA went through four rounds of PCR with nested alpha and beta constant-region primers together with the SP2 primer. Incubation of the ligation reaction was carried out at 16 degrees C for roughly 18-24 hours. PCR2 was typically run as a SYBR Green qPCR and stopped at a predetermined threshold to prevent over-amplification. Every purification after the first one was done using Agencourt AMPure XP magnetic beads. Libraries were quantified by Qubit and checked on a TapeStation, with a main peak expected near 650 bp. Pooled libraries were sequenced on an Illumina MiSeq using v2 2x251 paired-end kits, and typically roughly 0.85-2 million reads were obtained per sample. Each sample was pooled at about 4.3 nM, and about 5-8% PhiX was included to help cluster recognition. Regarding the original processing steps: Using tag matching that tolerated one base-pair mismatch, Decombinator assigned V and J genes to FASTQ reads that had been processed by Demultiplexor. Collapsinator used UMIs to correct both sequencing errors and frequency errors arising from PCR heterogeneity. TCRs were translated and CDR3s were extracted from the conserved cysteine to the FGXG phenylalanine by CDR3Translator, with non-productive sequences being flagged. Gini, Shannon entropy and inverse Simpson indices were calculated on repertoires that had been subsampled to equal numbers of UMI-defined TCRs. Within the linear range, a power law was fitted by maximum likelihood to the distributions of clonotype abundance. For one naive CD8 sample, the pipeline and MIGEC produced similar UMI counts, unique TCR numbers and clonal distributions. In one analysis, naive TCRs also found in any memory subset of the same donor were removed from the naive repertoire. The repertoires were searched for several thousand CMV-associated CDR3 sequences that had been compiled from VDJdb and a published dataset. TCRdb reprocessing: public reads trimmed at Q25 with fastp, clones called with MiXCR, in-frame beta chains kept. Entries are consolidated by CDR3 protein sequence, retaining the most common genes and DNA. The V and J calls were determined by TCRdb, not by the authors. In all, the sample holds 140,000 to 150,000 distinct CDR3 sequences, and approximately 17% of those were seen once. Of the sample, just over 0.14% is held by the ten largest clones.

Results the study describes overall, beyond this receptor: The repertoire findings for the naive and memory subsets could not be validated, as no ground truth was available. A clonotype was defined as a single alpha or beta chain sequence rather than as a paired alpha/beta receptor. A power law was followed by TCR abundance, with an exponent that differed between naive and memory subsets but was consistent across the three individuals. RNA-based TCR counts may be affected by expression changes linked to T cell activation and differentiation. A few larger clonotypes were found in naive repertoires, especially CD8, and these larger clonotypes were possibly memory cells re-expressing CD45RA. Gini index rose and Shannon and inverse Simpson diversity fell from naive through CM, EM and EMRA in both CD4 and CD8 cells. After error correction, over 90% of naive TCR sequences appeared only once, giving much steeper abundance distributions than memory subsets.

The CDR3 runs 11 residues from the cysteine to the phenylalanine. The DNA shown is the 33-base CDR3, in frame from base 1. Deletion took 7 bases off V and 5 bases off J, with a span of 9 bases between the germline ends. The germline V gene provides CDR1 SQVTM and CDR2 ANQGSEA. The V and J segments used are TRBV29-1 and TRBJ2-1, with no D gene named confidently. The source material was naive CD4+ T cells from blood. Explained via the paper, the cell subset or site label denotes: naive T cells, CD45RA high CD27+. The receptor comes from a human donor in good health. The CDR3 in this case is CSGVVHNEQFF. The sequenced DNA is TGCAGCGGGGTGGTTCACAATGAGCAGTTCTTC.